This TCR beta chain was identified in a study of neurological immune-mediated disorders. This CDR3 comprises 12 residues. The V gene lost 6 bases and the J gene lost 11 bases, with 16 bases spanning the gap. Looked up from germline, CDR1 is SGHTA and CDR2 is FQGNSA. Study results and caveats: Among expanded clones, no CDR3 amino acid sequences were shared across subjects, a pattern suggesting private repertoires in all groups. The most TCR clonal expansion was seen in HTLV-1-associated myelopathy, whereas the least was seen in multiple sclerosis, below the level in healthy controls.

Synthesis of cDNA was carried out by template-switch 5'RACE. The reaction used 10-nucleotide random UMIs. The authors obtained over 160 million TCR-beta sequences from 15-18 subjects per sequencing run. From the 5' RACE reads, TCRdb called clonotypes with MiXCR, one entry per CDR3 protein. The table includes about 39,000 distinct CDR3 sequences, around 7.2% detected once. This clonotype was recorded many times. What it binds is not known. The TCR originated in a man over 45 in good health. The chain couples TRBV7-2 to TRBJ1-1; tentatively, D is TRBD1 (6 bases). Sequencing was carried out using CD4+ T cells from blood. This CDR3 is CASSATGGAAFF. CDR3 bases: TGTGCCAGCAGTGCCACGGGGGGGGCGGCTTTCTTT.